These 16 T cell receptor beta chains originate from one sample sequenced in a study of T cell repertoires in cytomegalovirus infection. TCRdb redid the calling of the reads with MiXCR, one entry per CDR3 protein. The sample has a few hundred thousand distinct CDR3 sequences, 15% to 20% seen once; the top ten hold 8.7%. Sequenced sample: PBMCs. The receptor source for this set is a human donor in good health (CMV status not recorded). Some clones in this sample may be carry-over from other donors' samples.

The chain recombines TRBV12-3 or TRBV12-4 with TRBJ2-2, with D hard to call. V was cut by 6 bases and J by 7 bases, with 9 bases left in between. The CDR3 totals 12 residues. Written as DNA, the CDR3 is TGTGCCAGCAGATTTTATAACGGGGAGCTGTTTTTT. Translated, it gives CASRFYNGELFF.

This clonotype was observed a handful of times. The gene calls are TRBV29-1 and TRBJ1-1, with 7 positions matching TRBD1. The CDR3 covers 13 residues. Trimming cost V 5 bases and J 0 bases; bases outside gene matches: 3. Germline V gene sequence: CDR1 SQVTM, CDR2 ANQGSEA. The CDR3 sequence: CSVTGQLNTEAFF. CDR3 coding DNA: TGCAGCGTTACGGGACAGTTGAACACTGAAGCTTTCTTT.

This clonotype was detected only a few times. The CDR3 nucleotides are TGCAGTGGGCAGGGGGATTCCTACGAGCAGTACTTC. It codes for CSGQGDSYEQYF. This rearrangement joins TRBV20-1 to TRBJ2-7, with TRBD1 identical over 7 bases. Germline loops: CDR1 DFQATT, CDR2 SNEGSKA (reference sequence). V lost 7 bases, J lost 1 base, and 4 bases stayed unmatched. The CDR3 extends over 12 amino acids.

The DNA for the CDR3 is TGTGCCAGCAGCCAAGCTTCTCGGAACACCATATATTTT. It encodes CASSQASRNTIYF. The chain carries TRBV14 and TRBJ1-3; D call uncertain. Germline-derived CDR1 and CDR2 are SGHDN and FVKESK. V was clipped by 1 base and J by 7 bases, with 8 bases between them. The CDR3 runs 13 residues.

This clonotype was found many times. This sequence joins TRBV11-2 and TRBJ1-1; weak D call: TRBD1 (6 bases). CDR1 SGHAT and CDR2 FQNNGV come from the germline V gene. Trimming left V 4 bases short and J 3 bases short, with 15 bases between. The CDR3 loop spans 15 amino acids. The CDR3 sequence: CASSSVQGRYTEAFF. DNA of the CDR3: TGTGCCAGCAGCTCAGTACAGGGTCGGTACACTGAAGCTTTCTTT.

J is TRBJ1-1 and V is TRBV14; weak D call: TRBD1 (5 bases). V gave up 4 bases and J gave up 10 bases, with 16 bases separating them. There are 13 residues in the CDR3. Germline CDR1 and CDR2: SGHDN and FVKESK. The CDR3 loop reads CASSPDRQGSAFF. The CDR3 nucleotides are TGTGCCAGCAGCCCAGATAGGCAGGGTTCAGCTTTCTTT.

This clonotype was observed a few times. J is TRBJ2-7 and V is TRBV4-1, with D uncertain. Per germline, CDR1 MGHRA and CDR2 YSYEKL. CDR3 length equals 17 residues. The V end was cut by 4 bases, the J end by 2 bases, with 21 bases between. This CDR3 reads CASSRTWTDDFTYEQYF. The CDR3 nucleotides read TGCGCCAGCAGCCGCACCTGGACGGATGACTTTACCTACGAGCAGTACTTC.

The chain employs TRBV7-9 and TRBJ1-2, with a possible D match to TRBD1 (6 bases). There are 16 residues in the CDR3. Germline loops: CDR1 SEHNR, CDR2 FQNEAQ (reference sequence). Trimming shortened V by 5 bases and J by 4 bases, and 20 bases separated the two germline ends. The CDR3 DNA is TGTGCCAGCAGCCAAAGAACAGGGATACAGGGCTATGGCTACACCTTC. This gives the protein CASSQRTGIQGYGYTF.

This clonotype was seen at least ten times. This rearrangement joins TRBV7-2 to TRBJ2-6; TRBD1 matches 9 bases. The junction had 6 bases not matched to a gene; V was cut back by 0 bases and J by 0 bases. This CDR3 has 19 residues. CDR1 and CDR2 (germline): SGHTA, FQGNSA. The CDR3 sequence: CASSLAGTGQSSGANVLTF. The CDR3 region has the DNA TGTGCCAGCAGCTTAGCGGGGACAGGGCAAAGCTCTGGGGCCAACGTCCTGACTTTC.

This clonotype was counted only a few times. The V gene is TRBV4-2, the J gene TRBJ2-2, with a possible D match to TRBD2 (6 bases). V lost 5 bases and J 4 bases, leaving 23 bases between the germline ends. This CDR3 has 18 amino acids. Germline V gene data show CDR1 as LGHNA and CDR2 as YNFKEQ. DNA for the CDR3: TGTGCCAGCAGCACTCAAAGCGGGCCAAATATCGGCACCGGGGAGCTGTTTTTT. Amino acid sequence: CASSTQSGPNIGTGELFF.

The chain combines TRBV5-4 with TRBJ1-2; 8 nucleotides match TRBD1. The CDR3 is 14 amino acids. J was trimmed by 4 bases and V by 7 bases; bases with no gene match: 9. From germline, CDR1 is SGHNT and CDR2 YYREEE (reference sequence). The CDR3, as DNA: TGTGCCAGCGAGAGCGGGACAGGTCGCTATGGCTACACCTTC. Protein product: CASESGTGRYGYTF.

V usage is TRBV7-9 and J usage is TRBJ2-5; D unclear. CDR1 is SEHNR and CDR2 is FQNEAQ in the germline V gene (reference sequence). The CDR3 covers 14 residues. The V end was cut by 2 bases, the J end by 5 bases, with 12 bases between. This CDR3 is CASSLRSGPETQYF. Here the CDR3 DNA reads TGTGCCAGCAGCTTACGGTCCGGGCCGGAGACCCAGTACTTC.

This clonotype was observed many times. The V and J genes are TRBV7-9 and TRBJ2-7; D perhaps matches TRBD1 (6 bases). Germline V CDR1 and CDR2: SEHNR, FQNEAQ (reference sequence). CDR3 length: 14 residues. The V end was cut by 2 bases, the J end by 2 bases, with 10 bases between. CDR3 sequence reads: CASSLKGVTYEQYF. The CDR3 nucleotides are TGTGCCAGCAGCTTAAAGGGGGTTACCTACGAGCAGTACTTC.

In its sample, this clonotype was seen a few times. J is TRBJ1-5 and V is TRBV28, with D perhaps TRBD1 (6 bases). Trimming stripped 5 bases from V and 5 bases from J, with 16 bases between. CDR3 length equals 15 residues. Germline assignment: CDR1 MDHEN and CDR2 SYDVKM. For the CDR3, the DNA is TGTGCCAGCAGTCCACGGGGTCAGGGGCATCAGCCCCAGCATTTT. It codes for CASSPRGQGHQPQHF. The variable domain in full, completed from reference TRBV28 and TRBJ1-5, reads DVKVTQSSRYLVKRTGEKVFLECVQDMDHENMFWYRQDPGLGLRLIYFSYDVKMKEKGDIPEGYSVSREKKERFSLILESASTNQTSMYLCASSPRGQGHQPQHFGDGTRLSIL.

In this sample, this clonotype turned up many times. This chain links TRBV11-2 with TRBJ2-1, with D perhaps matching TRBD1 or TRBD2 (7 bases each). CDR3 length equals 16 residues. V shed 1 base and J shed 9 bases, with 19 bases lying between them. In germline, CDR1 is SGHAT, CDR2 FQNNGV. The CDR3 nucleotides read TGTGCCAGCAGCTTAGGGTCATTGGGAGGGGGCCTTGAGCAGTTCTTC. Its translation is CASSLGSLGGGLEQFF.

On this clonotype: Germline and junction disagree at one end, which may indicate a read error. The chain carries TRBV10-3 and TRBJ2-6; 7 bases are a match to TRBD1. Germline V gene lookup returns CDR1 ENHRY and CDR2 SYGVKD. The CDR3 covers 17 residues. The CDR3 loop reads CAISGQVLGSGSNVLTF. The CDR3 bases are TGTGCCATCAGCGGACAGGTACTAGGCTCTGGGTCCAACGTCCTGACTTTC.